This T cell receptor (beta chain) is drawn from a study of cytomegalovirus exposure and HLA in healthy donors. As for the study in general: HLA-typed donors were the source of about 85 million unique TCRs, which an early data release held. Points from the study as a whole: The study reported that TCR beta sequences accurately predicted HLA-A and HLA-B alleles in most subjects. In vitro checks showed that a few CMV-associated chains really do target CMV antigens.

PCR involved 60 Vbeta and 13 Jbeta primers. TCRdb's copy holds only in-frame clones and misses some; the assay was immunoSEQ multiplex PCR. The top ten clones hold around 14% of a sample with about 100,000 clones, around 80% of them seen once. The CDR3 loop spans 16 amino acids. Germline loops: CDR1 SGHVS, CDR2 FQNEAQ. The V and J ends lost 5 bases and 6 bases, in that order; junction bases with no gene match: 8. Concerning this clone itself: The target antigen is unknown.

The sequence came from a male donor in good health and CMV-seropositive. Sample: PBMCs. This chain links TRBV7-8 with TRBJ1-4, with 11 bases that match TRBD1. CDR3 residues: CASSRSGGQGDEKLFF. For the CDR3, the DNA is TGTGCCAGCAGCCGTTCCGGGGGACAGGGGGATGAAAAACTGTTTTTT.